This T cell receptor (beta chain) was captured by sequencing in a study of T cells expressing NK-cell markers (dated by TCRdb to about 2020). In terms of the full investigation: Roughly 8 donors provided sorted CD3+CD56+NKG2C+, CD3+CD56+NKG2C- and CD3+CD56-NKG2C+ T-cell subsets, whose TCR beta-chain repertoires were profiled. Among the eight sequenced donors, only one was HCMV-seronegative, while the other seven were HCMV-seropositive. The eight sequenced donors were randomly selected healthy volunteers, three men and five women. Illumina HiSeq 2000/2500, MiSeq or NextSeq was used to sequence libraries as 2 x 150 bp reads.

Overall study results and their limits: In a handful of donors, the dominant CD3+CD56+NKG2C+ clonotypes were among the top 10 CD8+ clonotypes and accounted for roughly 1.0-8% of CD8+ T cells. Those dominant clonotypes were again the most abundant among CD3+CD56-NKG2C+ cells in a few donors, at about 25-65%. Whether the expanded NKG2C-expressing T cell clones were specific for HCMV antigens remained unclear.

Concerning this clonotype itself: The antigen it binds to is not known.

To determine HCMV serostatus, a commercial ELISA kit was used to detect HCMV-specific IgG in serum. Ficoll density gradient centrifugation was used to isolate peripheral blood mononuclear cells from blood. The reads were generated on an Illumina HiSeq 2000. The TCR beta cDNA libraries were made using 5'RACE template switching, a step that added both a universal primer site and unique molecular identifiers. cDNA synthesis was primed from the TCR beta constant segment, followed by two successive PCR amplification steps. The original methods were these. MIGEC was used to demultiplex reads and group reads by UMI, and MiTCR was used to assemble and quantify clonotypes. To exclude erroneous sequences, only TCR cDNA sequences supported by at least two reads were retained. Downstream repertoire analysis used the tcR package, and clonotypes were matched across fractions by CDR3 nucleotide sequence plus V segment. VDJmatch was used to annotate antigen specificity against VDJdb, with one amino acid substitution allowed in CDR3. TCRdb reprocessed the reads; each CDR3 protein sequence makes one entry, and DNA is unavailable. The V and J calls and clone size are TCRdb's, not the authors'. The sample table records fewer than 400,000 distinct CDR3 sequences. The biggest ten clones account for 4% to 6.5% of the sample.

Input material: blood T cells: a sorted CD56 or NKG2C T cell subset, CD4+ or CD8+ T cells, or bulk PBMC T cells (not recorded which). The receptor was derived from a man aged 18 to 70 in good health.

The CDR3 sequence is CASRDGLAGYNEQFF. The chain links TRBV10-2 with TRBJ2-1; TCRdb outputs TRBD2, but without DNA this stays unchecked. The CDR3 contains 15 residues, cysteine and phenylalanine counted. DNA was not recorded. Sequences WSHSY (CDR1) and SAAADI (CDR2) are obtained from the germline V gene.